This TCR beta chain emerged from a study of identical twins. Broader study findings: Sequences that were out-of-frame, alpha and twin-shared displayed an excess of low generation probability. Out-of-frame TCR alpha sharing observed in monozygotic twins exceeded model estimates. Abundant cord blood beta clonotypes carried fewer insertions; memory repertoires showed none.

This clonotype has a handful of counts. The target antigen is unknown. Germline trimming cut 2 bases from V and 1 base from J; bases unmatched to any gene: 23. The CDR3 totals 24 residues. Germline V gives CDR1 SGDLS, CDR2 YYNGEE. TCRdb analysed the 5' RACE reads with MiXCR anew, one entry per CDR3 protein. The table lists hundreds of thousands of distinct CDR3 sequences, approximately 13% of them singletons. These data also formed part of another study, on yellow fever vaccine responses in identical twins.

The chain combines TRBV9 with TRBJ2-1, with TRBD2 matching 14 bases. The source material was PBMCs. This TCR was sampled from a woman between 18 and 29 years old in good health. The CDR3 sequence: CASSVLAGTSGRPGARASYNEQFF. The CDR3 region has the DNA TGTGCCAGCAGCGTGCTCGCCGGGACTAGCGGGAGACCTGGGGCTCGCGCGTCCTACAATGAGCAGTTCTTC.